These 21 T cell receptor beta chains were all obtained from the same sample, sequenced in a study of T cells in Graves' hyperthyroidism and ophthalmopathy. The CDR3 regions of TCR beta were amplified from RNA transcripts. During a first-round RT-PCR of the TCR CDR3, the HTBI primer set was used. TCRdb ran MiXCR on the multiplex PCR reads and lists one entry per CDR3 protein. Of approximately 500,000 distinct CDR3 sequences in the sample, around 42% are singletons; the top ten hold approximately 7.5%. The source material was peripheral blood or thyroid tissue (not recorded which). These receptors were collected from a woman younger than 35 with Graves' hyperthyroidism.

This clonotype occurred many times. The chain employs TRBV9 and TRBJ1-5, with unresolved D. Looked up from germline, CDR1 is SGDLS and CDR2 is YYNGEE. The V gene lost 0 bases and the J gene lost 8 bases, with 18 bases spanning the gap. CDR3 size: 16 residues. The CDR3 coding sequence is TGTGCCAGCAGCGTAGGTGGTTCGGAAGGCGACGAGCCCCAGCATTTT. This codes for CASSVGGSEGDEPQHF.

About this clonotype itself: Because it lacks the conserved phenylalanine or tryptophan at the end, this CDR3 is likely a read error. V gene TRBV10-3 combines with J gene TRBJ2-3; weak D call: TRBD2 (6 bases). V was cut by 6 bases and J by 0 bases, with 16 bases left in between. Germline CDR1 reads ENHRY; CDR2 reads SYGVKD. This CDR3 contains 16 residues. The CDR3 nucleotides are TGTGCCATCAGCCAGCAATGGGAGGCTAGCACAGATACGCAGTATTCT. Its protein product is CAISQQWEASTDTQYS.

This clonotype was detected ten times or more. The V gene is TRBV29-1, the J gene TRBJ2-2, with D unclear. Germline V gives CDR1 SQVTM, CDR2 ANQGSEA. The CDR3 sequence is 13 residues long. The V end was cut by 4 bases, the J end by 5 bases, with 11 bases between. The CDR3 DNA reads TGCAGCGTTGTCAGAGTGGGGACCGGGGAGCTGTTTTTT. It specifies CSVVRVGTGELFF.

The V and J genes are TRBV20-1 and TRBJ1-5; TRBD1 matches 8 bases. V was clipped by 3 bases and J by 14 bases; unmatched bases: 18. The CDR3 length is 15 residues. Germline CDR1 and CDR2: DFQATT and SNEGSKA (reference sequence). The CDR3 here is CSARENRGYESYEHF. As DNA, the CDR3 is TGCAGTGCTAGGGAAAACAGGGGGTATGAGTCCTACGAGCATTTT.

Many counts were recorded for this clonotype. The genes are TRBV20-1 and TRBJ2-7; 8 nucleotides align to TRBD2. Germline V lookup: CDR1 DFQATT, CDR2 SNEGSKA (reference sequence). CDR3 length equals 14 residues. Germline trimming cut 0 bases from V and 4 bases from J; bases unmatched to any gene: 5. DNA of the CDR3: TGCAGTGCTAGAGATACGGGAGGGCGTTACGAGCAGTACTTC. Amino acids: CSARDTGGRYEQYF.

This clonotype has ten or more counts. This sequence joins TRBV25-1 and TRBJ1-2, with D maybe TRBD1 (6 bases). Germline V CDR1 and CDR2: MGHDK, SYGVNS. This CDR3 region has 11 residues. V was pared by 10 bases and J by 3 bases, with 9 bases between. CDR3 sequence: CATGGYYGYTF. The CDR3 nucleotides read TGTGCCACCGGGGGCTACTATGGCTACACCTTC.

There are many counts of this clonotype. V usage is TRBV7-3 and J usage is TRBJ2-1, with 10 bases lining up with TRBD2. Germline trimming cut 5 bases from V and 10 bases from J; bases unmatched to any gene: 11. CDR1 is SGHTA, CDR2 FQGTGA, per germline. The CDR3 runs to 15 residues. The CDR3 loop is CASSLTSGALREQFF. The CDR3 DNA follows: TGTGCCAGCAGCCTCACTAGCGGGGCGTTAAGGGAGCAGTTCTTC.

As regards this clonotype: A clone one base away is much larger, so this may be a read error. This chain connects TRBV12-3 or TRBV12-4 to TRBJ2-7, with D maybe TRBD2 (7 bases). The V gene lost 6 bases and the J gene lost 0 bases, with 12 bases spanning the gap. The CDR3 totals 14 residues. The CDR3, as DNA: TGTGCCAGCAGGGAGGGGGGGCTCTCCTACGAGCAGTACTTC. Translating it yields CASREGGLSYEQYF.

The sample holds many counts of this clonotype. This sequence joins TRBV20-1 and TRBJ2-5, with 8 nucleotides matching TRBD1. CDR1 and CDR2 from the germline V gene are DFQATT and SNEGSKA (reference sequence). V was pared by 3 bases and J by 5 bases, with 8 bases of the junction left unmatched. The CDR3 totals 14 residues. The CDR3 DNA is TGCAGTGCTAGTCGGTCAGGGGGCCTGGAGACCCAGTACTTC. Amino acid sequence: CSASRSGGLETQYF.

In its sample, this clonotype was seen many times. Here the CDR3 reads CASSFGQHQETQYF. The CDR3 DNA is TGCGCCAGCAGCTTTGGACAGCACCAAGAGACCCAGTACTTC. The gene calls are TRBV5-1 and TRBJ2-5, with a possible D match to TRBD1 (6 bases). The V gene lost 2 bases and the J gene lost 0 bases, with 8 bases spanning the gap. Germline CDR1 is SGHRS and CDR2 is YFSETQ. This CDR3 region has 14 residues.

In its sample, this clonotype was seen once. This rearrangement joins TRBV15 to TRBJ2-3; 12 positions match TRBD2. Trimming at V came to 3 bases and at J to 3 bases, leaving 16 bases not matched to a gene. The CDR3 length is 20 residues. Per the germline V gene, CDR1 is LNHNV and CDR2 is YYDKDF (reference sequence). This CDR3 is CATSSPGVGLAGNITDTQYF. CDR3 DNA sequence: TGTGCCACCAGCAGCCCGGGTGTCGGACTAGCGGGAAATATTACAGATACGCAGTATTTT.

This chain uses TRBV20-1 with TRBJ2-1; D call uncertain. CDR1 DFQATT and CDR2 SNEGSKA come from the germline V gene (reference sequence). Trimming pared 1 base from V and 3 bases from J, leaving 7 bases between. This CDR3 comprises 13 residues. The CDR3 protein is CSARVDVYNEQFF. The CDR3 coding sequence is TGCAGTGCTAGAGTGGACGTCTACAATGAGCAGTTCTTC.

This clonotype showed up just a few times. The rearrangement joins TRBV20-1 to TRBJ2-7; D not certain. CDR1 DFQATT and CDR2 SNEGSKA come from the germline V gene (reference sequence). Trimming removed 3 bases from V and 10 bases from J, with 4 bases in between. This CDR3 comprises 8 residues. In DNA form, the CDR3 reads TGCAGTGCTAGTCGACAGTACTTC. Amino acid sequence: CSASRQYF.

This clonotype showed up many times. V and J are TRBV5-1 and TRBJ2-7; TRBD1 is a possible D gene (6 bases). The CDR3 has 11 residues. Germline-derived CDR1 and CDR2 are SGHRS and YFSETQ. V lost 4 bases to trimming and J lost 6 bases, with 8 bases between them. CDR3 loop: CASSPGVEQYF. Written as DNA, the CDR3 is TGCGCCAGCAGCCCAGGGGTCGAGCAGTACTTC.

This clonotype was found many times. This rearrangement joins TRBV20-1 to TRBJ2-5; D assignment may be TRBD1 or TRBD2 (5 bases each). Germline-derived CDR1 and CDR2 are DFQATT and SNEGSKA (reference sequence). Trimming took off 8 bases at V and 3 bases at J, with 13 bases between the two ends. The CDR3 totals 12 residues. In nucleotides, the CDR3 is TGCAGTTCTCCCAGAGGGGAAGAGACCCAGTACTTC. It translates to CSSPRGEETQYF.

Worth noting for this clonotype: At one end, the junction sequence differs from germline, possibly due to a read error. V usage is TRBV11-1 and J usage is TRBJ2-7; D may match TRBD1 or TRBD2 (7 bases each). The V gene's germline CDR1 is SGHAT and CDR2 FQDESV (reference sequence). The CDR3 spans 16 residues. The CDR3 sequence is CTSLVGGIGGLYEQYF. The CDR3 DNA is TGTACCAGCTTAGTGGGGGGGATAGGGGGCCTTTACGAGCAGTACTTC. The entire variable domain, with the rest obtained from reference TRBV11-1 and TRBJ2-7, is as follows: EAEVAQSPRYKITEKSQAVAFWCDPISGHATLYWYRQILGQGPELLVQFQDESVVDDSQLPKDRFSAERLKGVDSTLKIQPAELGDSAMYLCTSLVGGIGGLYEQYFGPGTRLTVT.

V usage is TRBV7-8 and J usage is TRBJ2-5, with 11 bases aligning to TRBD1. Germline CDR1 reads SGHVS; CDR2 reads FQNEAQ. Trimming at V came to 3 bases and at J to 5 bases, leaving 5 bases not matched to a gene. There are 15 residues in the CDR3. The CDR3 DNA sequence: TGTGCCAGCAGCTTCGGACAGGGGGCGGTGGAGACCCAGTACTTC. It encodes CASSFGQGAVETQYF. Combining the CDR3 with reference TRBV7-8 and TRBJ2-5 gives the whole variable domain GAGVSQSPRYKVAKRGQDVALRCDPISGHVSLFWYQQALGQGPEFLTYFQNEAQLDKSGLPSDRFFAERPEGSVSTLKIQRTQQEDSAVYLCASSFGQGAVETQYFGPGTRLLVL.

This clonotype was seen repeatedly, ten times or more. The chain employs TRBV5-1 and TRBJ1-2; TRBD1 is a possible D gene (5 bases). This CDR3 is 14 amino acids long. Germline-derived CDR1 and CDR2 are SGHRS and YFSETQ. V was shortened by 4 bases and J by 8 bases, with 18 bases between the two germline ends. This CDR3 is CASSHTGFGDGYTF. In nucleotides, the CDR3 is TGCGCCAGCAGCCACACGGGGTTCGGGGACGGCTACACCTTC.

This clonotype was seen just once. Since the CDR3 does not end with the conserved phenylalanine or tryptophan, this likely comes from a read error. The chain joins TRBV6-4 to TRBJ1-2, with D perhaps matching TRBD1 (6 bases). From germline, CDR1 is MRHNA and CDR2 SNTAGT. CDR3 size: 14 residues. The CDR3 protein is CAGSPPGRGYGYTL. The DNA of the CDR3 is TGTGCCGGCAGCCCCCCCGGCAGGGGCTATGGCTACACCCTC.

DNA for the CDR3: TGTGCCAGCAGCCAAGACTCCGGGACAGGGGTCGAGCAGTACTTC. Its protein is CASSQDSGTGVEQYF. This chain uses TRBV3-1 with TRBJ2-7; 10 bases are a match to TRBD1. The V gene end was trimmed by 0 bases and the J gene end by 6 bases; junction bases not matched to a gene: 5. CDR1 is LGHDT and CDR2 is YNNKEL in the germline V gene (reference sequence). This CDR3 spans 15 amino acids.

V gene TRBV24-1 combines with J gene TRBJ2-5; D gene ambiguous. CDR1 is KGHDR and CDR2 is SFDVKD in the germline V gene. V dropped 5 bases and J dropped 3 bases, with 6 bases sitting between them. CDR3 length: 12 residues. The chain's CDR3 is CATSVYKETQYF. The CDR3 DNA reads as TGTGCCACCAGTGTGTACAAAGAGACCCAGTACTTC.